This TCR beta chain stems from a study of cytomegalovirus exposure and HLA in healthy donors. Findings and caveats of the study: Looking again later, the authors saw that most CMV-associated TCR beta chains seemed HLA-restricted. The Asian-associated ancestry cluster reportedly had fewer N-insertions than the approximately 610-donor mean in a later analysis. Cytomegalovirus association was listed for 164 TCR beta chains.

All the people who gave samples were healthy bone marrow donors. A multiplex PCR was run with 60 Vbeta primers and 13 Jbeta primers. Produced via immunoSEQ multiplex PCR; TCRdb's table is partial and in-frame only. The sample consists of 75,000 to 95,000 clones, 69% of them appearing once. This clone was seen a handful of times. No antigen is known for it. Germline loops: CDR1 LNHDA, CDR2 SQIVND (reference sequence). The CDR3 loop spans 13 amino acids. Trimming removed 8 bases at V and 0 bases at J, with 10 bases between. The chain carries TRBV19 and TRBJ1-1, with D unresolved. The receptor was isolated from a man aged 45-60 years in good health and CMV-seronegative. Sequenced material: PBMCs. The CDR3 here is CASCNEVNTEAFF. For the CDR3, the DNA is TGTGCCAGTTGTAATGAGGTGAACACTGAAGCTTTCTTT.